Listed below are T cell receptor beta chains from one sample, sequenced in a study of blood T cells in healthy people across ages. TCRdb re-analysed the 5' RACE reads in MiXCR, keeping a single row per CDR3 protein. The sample lists 1.5 million to 2 million distinct CDR3 sequences; about 49% were seen once. Sequences were obtained from blood. The receptors shown here come from a woman aged 35 to 49 in good health. Both conserved end residues are part of each CDR3. The D gene is left open where the match is weak. Clone size appears in some rows only: once, few, many, or a class for an expanded clone.

CDR3aa,abundance,d_gene,v_gene
CASSLRLGTHSGANVLTF,-,-,TRBV28
CASSYSKLAGAADTQYF,-,TRBD2,TRBV6-5
CASSLDVTAANYGYTF,-,-,TRBV7-9
CASSQDRLAGGGETQYF,few,-,TRBV4-3
CSANEGRNYGYTF,-,-,TRBV20-1
CASSQTSGGRTDTQYF,-,TRBD2,TRBV7-2
CASSFDTSYNSPLHF,-,-,TRBV7-9
CASSPRQALQETQYF,-,-,TRBV7-9
CASSSRARFYEQYF,-,-,TRBV11-2
CASSKANEQFF,-,-,TRBV6-5
CASSGPWSERGNYNEQFF,-,TRBD2,TRBV28
CASSVPGTSHLSGANVLTF,-,TRBD2,TRBV6-2/TRBV6-3
CASRFLGTPNYGYTF,-,-,TRBV27
CASSVFPEAYEQYF,-,-,TRBV27
CASSTAGGLVTQYF,-,TRBD2,TRBV6-5
CSVEGSFGETQYF,-,-,TRBV29-1
CSARTGARNSPLHF,-,TRBD1,TRBV20-1
CASSLASSLNNEQFF,few,-,TRBV7-2
CSVEDGVRANVLTF,-,-,TRBV29-1
CASSQVEGSEAFF,-,-,TRBV4-2
CSARPGANVLTF,many,-,TRBV20-1
CASSSHLVGAEGYTF,-,-,TRBV6-6
CASTPSGNANEQYF,-,-,TRBV5-1
CSVRQGAGNEQFF,once,TRBD1,TRBV29-1
CASSQDFRASGANVLTF,few,-,TRBV3-1
CASSFQGYNQPQHF,once,-,TRBV12-3/TRBV12-4
CASSPGPDSGANVLTF,once,-,TRBV18
CASSRPDTTDTQYF,few,-,TRBV6-6
CASSPDRTRQETQYF,-,TRBD1,TRBV2
CSARPGARLAAGANVLTF,-,-,TRBV20-1
CSSRTSGGSDTQYF,-,TRBD2,TRBV20-1
CASSWTAVNEQFF,few,-,TRBV12-3/TRBV12-4
CASTEEGYGNIQYF,-,-,TRBV6-2/TRBV6-3
CASSQAHSNQPQHF,-,-,TRBV4-3
CASRTLRTGGLNQPQHF,-,TRBD1,TRBV6-1
CASSLGSGTGGHEQYF,many,TRBD1,TRBV7-2
CASSHPDRGRPEDGYTF,-,TRBD1,TRBV4-3
CASSEYTGAQETQYF,-,-,TRBV25-1
CSALFEYQETQYF,-,-,TRBV29-1
CASSLYARTDTQYF,-,-,TRBV5-1
CASSFQGDTGELFF,-,-,TRBV12-3/TRBV12-4
CASSPPVSQSGGINEQFF,-,TRBD2,TRBV7-9
CASSAGGSEKLFF,few,-,TRBV28
CAVSARGESYEQYF,-,-,TRBV10-3
CASSYSRWTGNPYEQYF,-,TRBD1,TRBV6-5
CASSQESWGGEETQYF,-,TRBD2,TRBV4-3
CASKMGELGTDTQYF,-,-,TRBV28
CASSQDLSRGSRGYTF,-,-,TRBV4-3
CASSTLADQETQYF,few,TRBD2,TRBV13
CASSHQQGKGTDTQYF,-,-,TRBV4-2
CASSTGHRVSYNEQYF,-,-,TRBV13
CSARGYGGTLPLDEQFF,few,TRBD2,TRBV20-1
CSANLRTSGRETQYF,-,TRBD2,TRBV20-1
CASSDRYSTDTQYF,-,-,TRBV2
CASSFRGLSTGELFF,-,TRBD1,TRBV6-2/TRBV6-3